Listed here are 26 T cell receptor beta chains from one sample, sequenced in a study of blood T cell repertoires in COVID-19. Data came from immunoSEQ multiplex PCR; TCRdb stores just in-frame clones and leaves some out. Among 400,000 to 450,000 clones listed, 80% to 90% were seen once. Sequences were obtained from PBMCs or T cells enriched from blood (not recorded which). These receptor sequences come from a man aged 30 to 45 who had recovered from COVID-19.

In DNA form, the CDR3 reads TGTGCCTGGAGTCATTGGGGGGAAGAAGCTTTCTTT. This gives the protein CAWSHWGEEAFF. The rearrangement uses TRBV30 and TRBJ1-1; weak D call: TRBD1 (5 bases). This CDR3 has 12 residues. The germline CDR1 and CDR2 sequences are GTSNPN and SVGIG (reference sequence). V was trimmed by 2 bases and J by 8 bases, leaving 12 bases between them.

A word on this clone: A junction end diverges from the germline sequence, so it may reflect a read error. J is TRBJ1-5 and V is TRBV4-1, with a possible D match to TRBD1 (5 bases). The CDR3 is 15 residues long. Germline V gives CDR1 MGHRA, CDR2 YSYEKL. As DNA, the CDR3 is TGCGCCAGCACCCAAACCGGGGGTAGCAATCAGCCCCAGCATTTT. It encodes CASTQTGGSNQPQHF.

The chain couples TRBV6-5 to TRBJ2-4; D unresolved. Trimming took off 8 bases at V and 0 bases at J, with 8 bases between the two ends. The CDR3 is 13 amino acids. Germline assignment: CDR1 MNHEY and CDR2 SVGAGI. The CDR3 coding sequence is TGTGCCAGCTCTATTAGAGCCAAAAACATTCAGTACTTC. Translation gives CASSIRAKNIQYF.

A single count supports this clone. The rearrangement uses TRBV14 and TRBJ2-5, with D unresolved. V was clipped by 1 base and J by 4 bases, with 4 bases between them. There are 12 residues in the CDR3. Germline lookup yields CDR1 SGHDN and CDR2 FVKESK. CDR3 nucleotides: TGTGCCAGCAGCCAAGTTCGAGAGACCCAGTACTTC. This sequence encodes CASSQVRETQYF.

The V call is TRBV2, the J call TRBJ1-2; 9 nucleotides agree with TRBD1. The CDR3 covers 12 residues. The germline gives CDR1 SNHLY, CDR2 FYNNEI. V lost 7 bases to trimming and J lost 8 bases; unmatched junction nucleotides: 5. This chain's CDR3 is CASTRTGAGYTF. As DNA, the CDR3 is TGTGCCAGCACCAGGACAGGGGCCGGCTACACCTTC.

The V call is TRBV7-9, the J call TRBJ1-1; D is unclear. Trimming shortened V by 5 bases and J by 1 base, and 14 bases separated the two germline ends. CDR3 length equals 15 residues. Germline CDR1 reads SEHNR; CDR2 reads FQNEAQ (reference sequence). The CDR3 coding sequence is TGTGCCAGCAGCAAAAACCTGGGGAGGAACACTGAAGCTTTCTTT. This translates into CASSKNLGRNTEAFF.

This clone was seen more than once but under ten times. The chain is built from TRBV5-4 and TRBJ1-4; 8 bases line up with TRBD1. This CDR3 spans 14 amino acids. Germline V gene data show CDR1 as SGHNT and CDR2 as YYREEE (reference sequence). J gave up 6 bases and V 4 bases, and 5 bases lay outside the gene matches. CDR3 sequence: CASSVQGGDEKLFF. The CDR3 DNA reads TGTGCCAGCAGCGTACAGGGGGGAGATGAAAAACTGTTTTTT.

The gene calls are TRBV28 and TRBJ2-5, with D possibly being TRBD2 (6 bases). CDR3 length: 13 residues. CDR1 MDHEN and CDR2 SYDVKM come from the germline V gene. Deletions cut 10 bases from V and 6 bases from J, with 18 bases between. The CDR3: CATLGGRAQTQYF. The DNA for the CDR3 is TGTGCCACCCTGGGAGGCAGGGCCCAGACCCAGTACTTC.

A remark on this clone: The same CDR3 arises from other DNA sequences in this sample as well. The chain joins TRBV18 to TRBJ2-7; TRBD1 matches 12 bases. Germline-derived CDR1 and CDR2 are KGHSH and LQKENI. After removal of 3 bases from V and 0 bases from J, the junction contained 0 bases not matched to a gene. The CDR3 spans 15 residues. The CDR3 reads CASSPGQGASYEQYF. CDR3 sequence (DNA): TGTGCCAGCTCACCGGGACAGGGGGCCTCCTACGAGCAGTACTTC.

The chain uses TRBV28 and TRBJ2-6; D unclear. Germline-derived CDR1 and CDR2 are MDHEN and SYDVKM. The CDR3 loop spans 12 amino acids. V gave up 8 bases and J gave up 5 bases, with 7 bases separating them. CDR3 residues: CASGSRANVLTF. DNA of the CDR3: TGTGCCAGCGGCTCGCGGGCCAACGTCCTGACTTTC.

The rearrangement joins TRBV9 to TRBJ2-7; D not resolved. Trimming left V 0 bases short and J 3 bases short, with 7 bases between. CDR1 SGDLS and CDR2 YYNGEE come from the germline V gene. The length of the CDR3 is 13 residues. CDR3 bases: TGTGCCAGCAGCGTAGTGTCAGGCTACGAGCAGTACTTC. Translation: CASSVVSGYEQYF.

This rearrangement joins TRBV19 to TRBJ2-2, with D unclear. Germline assignment: CDR1 LNHDA and CDR2 SQIVND (reference sequence). V was clipped by 3 bases and J by 5 bases, with 7 bases between them. This CDR3 comprises 13 residues. Written as DNA, the CDR3 is TGTGCCAGTAGTATGAGTAGAACCGGGGAGCTGTTTTTT. Translation gives CASSMSRTGELFF.

V and J are TRBV30 and TRBJ1-6; 9 bases match TRBD1. This CDR3 has 18 residues. Per the germline V gene, CDR1 is GTSNPN and CDR2 is SVGIG (reference sequence). V was clipped by 4 bases and J by 3 bases; unmatched bases: 13. Written as DNA, the CDR3 is TGTGCCTGGAACAGACAGGGGGTTACTAGTGTCTATAATTCACCCCTCCACTTT. This sequence encodes CAWNRQGVTSVYNSPLHF.

The chain has TRBV5-1 and TRBJ2-3, with D perhaps matching TRBD1 (5 bases). Between the trimmed V and J ends, which lost 4 bases and 2 bases, there was a span of 20 bases. CDR1 SGHRS and CDR2 YFSETQ come from the germline V gene. The CDR3 has 17 residues. Here the CDR3 reads CASSPPRTGDITDTQYF. CDR3 DNA sequence: TGCGCCAGCAGCCCTCCGCGAACAGGAGATATCACAGATACGCAGTATTTT.

The J gene is TRBJ1-2, the V gene TRBV5-4; D is uncertain. CDR1 is SGHNT and CDR2 is YYREEE in the germline V gene (reference sequence). V lost 4 bases and J lost 5, with 18 bases in between. The CDR3 loop spans 15 amino acids. The CDR3 coding sequence is TGTGCCAGCAGCAAGGGAGTGGACCCGGCATATGGCTACACCTTC. Its translation is CASSKGVDPAYGYTF.

This chain connects TRBV5-1 to TRBJ2-3; 7 bases are a match to TRBD1. This CDR3 is 14 amino acids long. V was pared by 4 bases and J by 3 bases, with 5 bases of the junction left unmatched. Germline V gives CDR1 SGHRS, CDR2 YFSETQ. This chain's CDR3 is CASSRGGETDTQYF. DNA for the CDR3: TGCGCCAGCAGCCGAGGGGGCGAGACAGATACGCAGTATTTT.

To note about this clone: The same CDR3 arises from other DNA sequences in this sample as well. The chain carries TRBV11-1 and TRBJ2-3; TRBD1 matches 10 bases. The CDR3 extends over 14 amino acids. Germline CDR1 and CDR2: SGHAT and FQDESV (reference sequence). Unmatched junction bases numbered 0, after V lost 3 bases and J lost 3 bases. DNA for the CDR3: TGTGCCAGCAGCTTGGACAGGGGGACAGATACGCAGTATTTT. The encoded protein is CASSLDRGTDTQYF. The whole variable domain, remainder taken from reference TRBV11-1 and TRBJ2-3, is EAEVAQSPRYKITEKSQAVAFWCDPISGHATLYWYRQILGQGPELLVQFQDESVVDDSQLPKDRFSAERLKGVDSTLKIQPAELGDSAMYLCASSLDRGTDTQYFGPGTRLTVL.

J is TRBJ2-3 and V is TRBV20-1, with TRBD2 as a possible D gene (6 bases). CDR1 and CDR2 from the germline V gene are DFQATT and SNEGSKA (reference sequence). V was clipped by 3 bases and J by 2 bases, with 15 bases between them. The CDR3 contains 15 residues. The CDR3 DNA follows: TGCAGTGCTAGTCCCAGTAGCGGATACACAGATACGCAGTATTTT. This translates into CSASPSSGYTDTQYF.

V gene TRBV4-2 combines with J gene TRBJ2-4; the match to TRBD2 covers 7 bases. Germline CDR1 reads LGHNA; CDR2 reads YNFKEQ. The CDR3 is made up of 15 amino acids. Unmatched junction bases numbered 10, after V lost 3 bases and J lost 8 bases. The CDR3 DNA reads as TGTGCCAGCAGCCAGGATCGGGCGGGGGTAGACATTCAGTACTTC. Its protein is CASSQDRAGVDIQYF.

This chain's CDR3 is CASGPGAGETQYF. The CDR3 DNA reads TGTGCTAGTGGCCCCGGGGCGGGGGAGACCCAGTACTTC. The chain is built from TRBV12-5 and TRBJ2-5; possibly TRBD2 for D (6 bases). CDR1 LGHNT and CDR2 FRNRAP come from the germline V gene. V was cut by 6 bases and J by 5 bases, with 13 bases left in between. The CDR3 consists of 13 residues. Complete variable domain (other parts from reference TRBV12-5 and TRBJ2-5): DARVTQTPRHKVTEMGQEVTMRCQPILGHNTVFWYRQTMMQGLELLAYFRNRAPLDDSGMPKDRFSAEMPDATLATLKIQPSEPRDSAVYFCASGPGAGETQYFGPGTRLLVL.

This clone was counted a single time. This chain links TRBV5-1 with TRBJ2-5; TRBD2 matches at 7 bases. V was pared by 4 bases and J by 5 bases, with 14 bases of the junction left unmatched. The length of the CDR3 is 16 residues. The germline CDR1 and CDR2 sequences are SGHRS and YFSETQ. CDR3 coding DNA: TGCGCCAGCAGCCGGTCGCTGGGAGGGCCTGGGGAGACCCAGTACTTC. Residues: CASSRSLGGPGETQYF. The whole variable domain, remainder taken from reference TRBV5-1 and TRBJ2-5, is KAGVTQTPRYLIKTRGQQVTLSCSPISGHRSVSWYQQTPGQGLQFLFEYFSETQRNKGNFPGRFSGRQFSNSRSEMNVSTLELGDSALYLCASSRSLGGPGETQYFGPGTRLLVL.

This clone showed up just a few times. The J gene is TRBJ1-4, the V gene TRBV6-5, with D possibly TRBD1 on 5 matching bases. The CDR3 is 15 residues long. Trimming shortened V by 0 bases and J by 6 bases, and 11 bases separated the two germline ends. Germline V gives CDR1 MNHEY, CDR2 SVGAGI. The CDR3 reads CASSYSGRAYEKLFF. DNA of the CDR3: TGTGCCAGCAGTTACTCTGGCAGGGCTTATGAAAAACTGTTTTTT.

This clone was seen a few times. This sequence joins TRBV9 and TRBJ1-6, with D perhaps matching TRBD1 (6 bases). Trimming removed 3 bases at V and 9 bases at J, with 10 bases between. CDR1 and CDR2 from the germline V gene are SGDLS and YYNGEE. CDR3 size: 13 residues. CDR3 in amino acids: CASSARGGSPLHF. CDR3 nucleotides: TGTGCCAGCAGCGCGAGGGGGGGTTCACCCCTCCACTTT.

The CDR3, as DNA: TGTGCCAGTAGTATAACAGGGGGCTTGGAGGTCGAGCAGTACTTC. Encoded protein: CASSITGGLEVEQYF. This sequence joins TRBV19 and TRBJ2-7; 9 bases line up with TRBD1. The CDR3 spans 15 residues. V trimming: 2 bases; J trimming: 6 bases; junction bases outside the gene matches: 8. CDR1 LNHDA and CDR2 SQIVND come from the germline V gene (reference sequence).

For this clone: Other DNA sequences in the same sample also yield this CDR3. The rearrangement links TRBV5-1 to TRBJ1-2, with D possibly matching TRBD1 (6 bases). This CDR3 region has 13 residues. Germline lookup yields CDR1 SGHRS and CDR2 YFSETQ. Trimming left V 0 bases short and J 6 bases short, with 9 bases between. CDR3 nucleotides: TGCGCCAGCAGCTTGGCAGGGGCTAATGGCTACACCTTC. This translates into CASSLAGANGYTF.

This chain joins TRBV5-1 and TRBJ2-4, with no clear D. Between the trimmed V and J ends, which lost 0 bases and 2 bases, there was a span of 6 bases. This CDR3 has 14 residues. Germline V gives CDR1 SGHRS, CDR2 YFSETQ. The CDR3 bases are TGCGCCAGCAGCTTGGAGCCCACCAAAAACATTCAGTACTTC. This gives the protein CASSLEPTKNIQYF.